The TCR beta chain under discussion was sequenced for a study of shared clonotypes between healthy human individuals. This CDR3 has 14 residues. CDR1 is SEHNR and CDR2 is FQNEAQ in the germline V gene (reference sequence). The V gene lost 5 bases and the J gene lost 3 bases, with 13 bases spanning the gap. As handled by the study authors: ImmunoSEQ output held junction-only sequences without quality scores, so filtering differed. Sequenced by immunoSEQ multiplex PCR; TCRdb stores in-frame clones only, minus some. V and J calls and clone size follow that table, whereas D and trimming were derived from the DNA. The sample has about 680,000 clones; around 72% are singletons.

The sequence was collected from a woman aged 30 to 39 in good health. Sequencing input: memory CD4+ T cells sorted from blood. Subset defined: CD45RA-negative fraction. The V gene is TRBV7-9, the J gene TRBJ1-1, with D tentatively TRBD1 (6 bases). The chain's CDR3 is CASSPYRVDTEAFF. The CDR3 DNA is TGTGCCAGCAGCCCCTACAGGGTGGACACTGAAGCTTTCTTT.